This record concerns one T cell receptor beta chain sequence. Its cognate antigen has yet to be identified. Base quality data are lacking; no much larger clone is found one base away. The collaborating institutions used their own protocols to collect whole blood in K2EDTA tubes. For TCRbeta analysis, collaborators shipped samples in one of three forms: frozen whole blood, isolated PBMCs, or DNA extracted from either of those sample types. These data are taken from a study of blood T cell repertoires in COVID-19 (dated by TCRdb to the early 2020s). Study-wide context: The collaborator samples originated in the United States, Italy and Spain and spanned the acute and convalescent phases of COVID-19. Samples came from the ongoing ImmuneRACE study (first 160 participants) plus 1,254 subjects from 6 global collaborators. The repertoires were released in a freely available public database meant as a resource for research on the immune response to SARS-CoV-2. Nearly every sample came with metadata listing a de-identified subject ID, COVID-19 status, age in years and sex. The material from the prospective study consisted of cDNA or gDNA derived from T cells, B-cell-depleted T cells, or PBMCs. Where available, HLA class I and class II types were obtained from metadata supplied by the sample provider rather than from assay-based typing. The dataset comprised deeply sampled blood TCRbeta repertoires from subjects exposed to, actively infected with, or recovered from COVID-19.

The germline V gene (reference sequence) provides CDR1 GTSNPN and CDR2 SVGIG. V gives up 2 bases and J gives up 1 base, and the segment between their germline ends measures 11 bases. Inclusive of the bounding cysteine and phenylalanine, the CDR3 is 14 residues long. Just CDR3 DNA is preserved here, 42 bases in frame from base 1. TCRbeta CDR3 regions were amplified from genomic DNA using the immunoSEQ Assay, a bias-controlled multiplex PCR. Per the authors' processing: The number of nucleated cells in each sample was estimated by amplification of reference gene primers within the assay. To quantify the absolute abundance of each unique TCRbeta CDR3 rearrangement, sequence reads were collapsed and filtered. Productive Simpson clonality was computed per sample as the square root of Simpson's diversity index over productive rearrangements. In its TCRdb copy, this immuneACCESS table keeps in-frame sequences only and misses some clones. Where compared with another copy, unresolved V genes explain less than half of these, and the others have no known cause. V, J and clone size derive from that table, while D and trimming were established from the DNA sequence. The table for this sample lists tens of thousands of clones; more than 75% of them were counted only once. The top ten constitute around a sixth of the sample.

The paper as a whole reports these results and caveats: The quantity of clinical and demographic metadata differed by source and by participant and was supplied without curation.

The TCR originated in a man aged 55-75 years with active or convalescent COVID-19. The rearranged chain carries TRBV30 and TRBJ1-1; TRBD1 is a possible D gene, resting on 6 matching bases. Sample: peripheral blood. The CDR3 sequence is CAWSHLQGNTEAFF. The nucleotide sequence reads TGTGCCTGGAGTCATCTACAGGGGAACACTGAAGCTTTCTTT.